This T cell receptor (beta chain) was sequenced for a study of early T cells in non-severe SARS-CoV-2 infection. Looking at the study overall: Unsorted whole-blood RNA was sequenced in bulk, leaving chains unpaired.

Study results and caveats: VDJdb matching favored anti-spike CD8 responses, missing private and CD4 specificities.

The CDR3 runs to 14 residues. CDR1 is LNHDA and CDR2 is SQIVND in the germline V gene (reference sequence). Between the trimmed V and J ends, which lost 6 bases and 8 bases, there was a span of 19 bases. This clonotype appeared many times. What it recognizes is unknown. In the library, individual cDNA molecules carried attached unique molecular identifiers. In TCRdb, the 5' RACE reads were re-called with MiXCR into one record per CDR3 protein. The sample carries about 41,000 distinct CDR3 sequences, 11% recorded once. This chain connects TRBV19 to TRBJ1-2, with a possible D match to TRBD1 (5 bases). The sequence was obtained from an adult who was a healthcare worker with PCR-confirmed SARS-CoV-2 infection or an uninfected control (not recorded which). Sequences were obtained from whole blood. CDR3: CASRHWGPDGGYTF. The CDR3 nucleotides are TGTGCCAGTAGGCATTGGGGACCGGACGGGGGCTACACCTTC.